Shown below are 6 T cell receptor beta chains from a single sample sequenced in a study of blood T cell repertoires in COVID-19. This table comes from immunoSEQ multiplex PCR, and its TCRdb copy is limited to in-frame clones, with some not included. The sample contains over 120,000 clones, roughly 82% of which appear only once. What was sequenced was peripheral blood. These receptors all stem from a man aged 60 to 75 with active or convalescent COVID-19.

The J gene is TRBJ1-2, the V gene TRBV5-1; D is ambiguous. The CDR3 loop spans 14 amino acids. Germline-derived CDR1 and CDR2 are SGHRS and YFSETQ. Trimming removed 2 bases at V and 2 bases at J, with 10 bases between. The CDR3 DNA follows: TGCGCCAGCAGCTTCGGGAGCTCCAACTATGGCTACACCTTC. Its translation: CASSFGSSNYGYTF. Filled out from reference TRBV5-1 and TRBJ1-2, the complete variable domain reads KAGVTQTPRYLIKTRGQQVTLSCSPISGHRSVSWYQQTPGQGLQFLFEYFSETQRNKGNFPGRFSGRQFSNSRSEMNVSTLELGDSALYLCASSFGSSNYGYTFGSGTRLTVV.

This sequence joins TRBV7-9 and TRBJ2-3; D may be TRBD1 (6 bases). CDR3 size: 16 residues. The V and J ends lost 6 bases and 0 bases respectively, with 16 bases between them. CDR1 and CDR2 (germline): SEHNR, FQNEAQ (reference sequence). CDR3 DNA sequence: TGTGCCAGCAGGACTCTCCGGACAGAGAGCACAGATACGCAGTATTTT. Its protein product is CASRTLRTESTDTQYF.

The gene calls are TRBV3-1 (or the pseudogene TRBV3-2) and TRBJ1-4; the match to TRBD1 covers 11 bases. This CDR3 contains 18 residues. Germline CDR1 LGHDT, CDR2 YNNKEL (reference sequence). With 1 base clipped from V and 5 bases from J, the junction kept 9 bases outside the gene matches. As DNA, the CDR3 is TGTGCCAGCAGCCAAGTTTGGACAGGGGGCGCCGAGAATGAAAAACTGTTTTTT. Amino acid sequence: CASSQVWTGGAENEKLFF.

The chain carries TRBV28 and TRBJ2-4; 9 positions agree with TRBD2. V trimming: 7 bases; J trimming: 8 bases; junction bases outside the gene matches: 12. Germline CDR1 MDHEN, CDR2 SYDVKM. The CDR3 sequence is 15 residues long. The CDR3 here is CASTLSGSGGYIQYF. CDR3 DNA: TGTGCCAGCACCCTTAGCGGGAGTGGTGGGTACATTCAGTACTTC.

The chain employs TRBV18 and TRBJ1-2; D call uncertain. This CDR3 has 15 residues. The V and J ends lost 0 bases and 1 base respectively, with 9 bases between them. Germline V gene lookup returns CDR1 KGHSH and CDR2 LQKENI. In DNA form, the CDR3 reads TGTGCCAGCTCACCACCGAGAGGGAGTAACTATGGCTACACCTTC. Protein: CASSPPRGSNYGYTF. Full variable domain (missing parts from reference TRBV18 and TRBJ1-2): NAGVMQNPRHLVRRRGQEARLRCSPMKGHSHVYWYRQLPEEGLKFMVYLQKENIIDESGMPKERFSAEFPKEGPSILRIQQVVRGDSAAYFCASSPPRGSNYGYTFGSGTRLTVV.

The CDR3, as DNA: TGTGCCAGCAGCTTAGGTCCCGCAGGGGGAGGCACTGAAGCTTTCTTT. The encoded protein is CASSLGPAGGGTEAFF. This rearrangement joins TRBV7-2 to TRBJ1-1; TRBD1 matches 7 bases. Trimming at V came to 1 base and at J to 4 bases, leaving 9 bases not matched to a gene. The CDR3 has 16 amino acids. Germline V lookup: CDR1 SGHTA, CDR2 FQGNSA.